The TCR beta chain under discussion was sequenced for a study of blood T cell repertoires in COVID-19. Data came from immunoSEQ multiplex PCR; TCRdb stores just in-frame clones and leaves some out. Of nearly 25,000 clones listed, approximately 74% are singletons. Deletions cut 5 bases from V and 8 bases from J, with 19 bases between. The CDR3 consists of 15 residues. CDR1 is SGHTA and CDR2 is FQGTGA in the germline V gene. The V and J genes are TRBV7-3 and TRBJ2-1; D unclear. Sequenced material: peripheral blood. The clonotype comes from a man aged 45 to 65 with COVID-19, enrolled during active disease. The chain's CDR3 is CASSARLGPTDEQFF. The CDR3 DNA is TGTGCCAGCAGCGCTAGACTGGGTCCTACGGATGAGCAGTTCTTC.